Presented here are 30 T cell receptor beta chains from one specimen sequenced in a study of cytomegalovirus exposure and HLA in healthy donors. A multiplex PCR was run with 60 Vbeta primers and 13 Jbeta primers. Sequencing used immunoSEQ multiplex PCR; TCRdb keeps in-frame clones, though not all of them. The sample holds roughly 70,000 clones; approximately 70% are singletons and the top ten take approximately 14%. Sample: PBMCs. The receptors here all came from a male donor in good health and CMV-seropositive.

The rearrangement links TRBV4-3 to TRBJ2-3; possible D gene TRBD2, 6 bases. The CDR3 is made up of 12 amino acids. Germline values: CDR1 LGHNA, CDR2 YSLEER. Deletions cut 4 bases from V and 4 bases from J, with 6 bases between. The CDR3 DNA sequence: TGCGCCAGCAGCCGGGGGGCAGATACGCAGTATTTT. Translating gives CASSRGADTQYF.

This rearrangement joins TRBV10-1 to TRBJ2-1, with 10 bases lining up with TRBD1. Trimming at V came to 10 bases and at J to 2 bases, leaving 8 bases not matched to a gene. Germline CDR1 and CDR2: WNHNN and SYGVQD (reference sequence). This CDR3 is built from 15 residues. The CDR3 region is CATTAGTGAYNEQFF. CDR3 in DNA: TGCGCCACCACCGCTGGGACAGGGGCCTACAATGAGCAGTTCTTC.

The chain employs TRBV19 and TRBJ2-4, with 14 nucleotides matching TRBD2. J gave up 1 base and V 2 bases, and 10 bases lay outside the gene matches. Germline V CDR1 and CDR2: LNHDA, SQIVND (reference sequence). The CDR3 extends over 20 amino acids. CDR3 nucleotide sequence: TGTGCCAGTAGTATATACCCGACTAGCGGGGGGGCCGGGGCCAAAAACATTCAGTACTTC. Protein sequence: CASSIYPTSGGAGAKNIQYF. The variable domain in full, with the rest retrieved from reference TRBV19 and TRBJ2-4, is DGGITQSPKYLFRKEGQNVTLSCEQNLNHDAMYWYRQDPGQGLRLIYYSQIVNDFQKGDIAEGYSVSREKKESFPLTVTSAQKNPTAFYLCASSIYPTSGGAGAKNIQYFGAGTRLSVL.

The chain carries TRBV13 and TRBJ2-7; 7 nucleotides align to TRBD2. CDR1 and CDR2 from the germline V gene are PRHDT and FYEKMQ (reference sequence). This CDR3 is 16 amino acids long. With 3 bases clipped from V and 2 bases from J, the junction kept 10 bases outside the gene matches. CDR3 loop: CASSLGGAGPTYEQYF. The CDR3 DNA reads as TGTGCCAGCAGCTTGGGGGGAGCGGGGCCCACCTACGAGCAGTACTTC.

The chain has TRBV2 and TRBJ1-2; 10 bases are a match to TRBD1. In germline, CDR1 is SNHLY, CDR2 FYNNEI. Trimming took 7 bases from V and 6 from J; bases not matched to a gene: 11. This CDR3 has 15 residues. This chain's CDR3 is CASTSIRDRGDGYTF. The CDR3 DNA follows: TGTGCCAGCACATCGATTAGGGACAGGGGTGATGGCTACACCTTC.

The rearrangement links TRBV7-2 to TRBJ2-3, with D unresolved. The germline V and J ends were trimmed by 8 bases and 0 bases, with 9 bases remaining between them. The CDR3 is made up of 13 amino acids. CDR1 and CDR2 (germline): SGHTA, FQGNSA. The CDR3: CASRSSSTDTQYF. The CDR3 DNA is TGTGCCAGCCGTTCGTCTAGCACAGATACGCAGTATTTT.

The V call is TRBV9, the J call TRBJ2-2; a possible D gene is TRBD1 (6 bases). In germline, CDR1 is SGDLS, CDR2 YYNGEE. CDR3 length: 16 residues. Trimming cost V 5 bases and J 4 bases, with 18 bases left between them. The CDR3 sequence is CASSGLGGMGTGELFF. The DNA of the CDR3 is TGTGCCAGCAGTGGGCTAGGGGGAATGGGCACCGGGGAGCTGTTTTTT.

The table lists this clone with a few counts. V is TRBV6-5 and J is TRBJ1-2, with unresolved D. Germline values: CDR1 MNHEY, CDR2 SVGAGI. V dropped 6 bases and J dropped 2 bases, with 16 bases sitting between them. CDR3 size: 15 residues. CDR3 nucleotide sequence: TGTGCCAGCAGAAAAGGAGGGATACAAAACTATGGCTACACCTTC. Its protein product is CASRKGGIQNYGYTF.

The chain combines TRBV12-5 with TRBJ2-1, with TRBD2 matching 10 bases. There are 14 residues in the CDR3. Germline V gene sequence: CDR1 LGHNT, CDR2 FRNRAP. The V segment lost 5 bases and the J segment 5 bases; nucleotides outside the gene matches: 3. This CDR3 reads CASGSGRANNEQFF. For the CDR3, the DNA is TGTGCTAGTGGTAGCGGGAGGGCCAACAATGAGCAGTTCTTC. The full variable domain, in which reference TRBV12-5 and TRBJ2-1 provide the parts outside the CDR3, is DARVTQTPRHKVTEMGQEVTMRCQPILGHNTVFWYRQTMMQGLELLAYFRNRAPLDDSGMPKDRFSAEMPDATLATLKIQPSEPRDSAVYFCASGSGRANNEQFFGPGTRLTVL.

The gene calls are TRBV6-5 and TRBJ2-1; 8 bases match TRBD2. CDR3 length: 16 residues. The germline V gene encodes CDR1 MNHEY and CDR2 SVGAGI. With V trimmed by 3 bases and J by 7 bases, 11 bases remained unmatched. The CDR3 DNA reads TGTGCCAGCAGTTATTTTTTCGCGGGAGGAGGGAATGAGCAGTTCTTC. It specifies CASSYFFAGGGNEQFF.

The V call is TRBV2, the J call TRBJ2-3; 7 positions agree with TRBD1. The J segment lost 2 bases and the V segment lost 7 bases, leaving 9 bases of the junction unmatched. In germline, CDR1 is SNHLY, CDR2 FYNNEI. The CDR3 has 15 residues. CDR3 amino acids: CASKGAGTHTDTQYF. In DNA form, the CDR3 reads TGTGCCAGCAAGGGGGCTGGCACACACACAGATACGCAGTATTTT. Using reference TRBV2 and TRBJ2-3 for the parts outside the CDR3, the full variable domain is EPEVTQTPSHQVTQMGQEVILRCVPISNHLYFYWYRQILGQKVEFLVSFYNNEISEKSEIFDDQFSVERPDGSNFTLKIRSTKLEDSAMYFCASKGAGTHTDTQYFGPGTRLTVL.

The V call is TRBV15, the J call TRBJ2-1, with D possibly TRBD1 on 5 matching bases. This CDR3 contains 14 residues. Trimming shortened V by 1 base and J by 9 bases, and 13 bases separated the two germline ends. Germline assignment: CDR1 LNHNV and CDR2 YYDKDF (reference sequence). CDR3 sequence (DNA): TGTGCCACCAGCAGAGTGACTTCCCAGGGTGAGCAGTTCTTC. The encoded protein is CATSRVTSQGEQFF.

This chain connects TRBV9 to TRBJ1-2, with a tentative D call TRBD1 (5 bases). The CDR3 extends over 14 amino acids. Germline-derived CDR1 and CDR2 are SGDLS and YYNGEE. Deletions cut 0 bases from V and 3 bases from J, with 9 bases between. CDR3: CASSVAQGDYGYTF. The CDR3 nucleotides read TGTGCCAGCAGCGTAGCTCAGGGCGACTATGGCTACACCTTC.

The rearrangement uses TRBV9 and TRBJ2-2; the match to TRBD1 covers 7 bases. CDR1 SGDLS and CDR2 YYNGEE come from the germline V gene. The CDR3 runs to 15 residues. V gave up 4 bases and J gave up 4 bases; unmatched junction bases: 7. In nucleotides, the CDR3 is TGTGCCAGCAGCCCAGGGACAGTTTTCACCGGGGAGCTGTTTTTT. It specifies CASSPGTVFTGELFF.

This rearrangement joins TRBV21-1 to TRBJ1-3; the D call TRBD1 from the table was never checked on the DNA. TRBV21-1 is shown as a pseudogene. This CDR3 spans 13 amino acids. The CDR3 spells CASSTKSGNTIYF. The CDR3 DNA reads TGTGCCAGCAGCACCAAATCTGGAAACACCATATATTTT.

This chain links TRBV6-1 with TRBJ1-2; TRBD1 matches 7 bases. The V gene end was trimmed by 6 bases and the J gene end by 3 bases; junction bases not matched to a gene: 10. Germline-derived CDR1 and CDR2 are MNHNS and SASEGT. The CDR3 contains 15 residues. The chain's CDR3 is CASRHSGGEDYGYTF. The CDR3 bases are TGTGCCAGCAGGCACTCAGGGGGAGAGGACTATGGCTACACCTTC.

The rearrangement joins TRBV16 to TRBJ1-2, with 10 bases matching TRBD1. Germline CDR1 is KGHSY and CDR2 is FQNENV. The V segment lost 1 base and the J segment 1 base; nucleotides outside the gene matches: 12. The CDR3 is made up of 19 amino acids. The CDR3: CASSQFGPGQGIGNYGYTF. The CDR3, as DNA: TGTGCCAGCAGCCAATTCGGACCGGGACAGGGGATCGGTAACTATGGCTACACCTTC. The full variable domain, in which reference TRBV16 and TRBJ1-2 provide the parts outside the CDR3, is GEEVAQTPKHLVRGEGQKAKLYCAPIKGHSYVFWYQQVLKNEFKFLISFQNENVFDETGMPKERFSAKCLPNSPCSLEIQATKLEDSAVYFCASSQFGPGQGIGNYGYTFGSGTRLTVV.

The genes are TRBV30 and TRBJ2-7; D is unclear. The CDR3 contains 11 residues. The V end was cut by 8 bases, the J end by 1 base, with 9 bases between. The V gene's germline CDR1 is GTSNPN and CDR2 SVGIG (reference sequence). The CDR3 region has the DNA TGTGCCGGTCTAGGTTCCTACGAGCAGTACTTC. It translates to CAGLGSYEQYF.

The rearrangement uses TRBV5-4 and TRBJ2-7, with D possibly matching TRBD2 (7 bases). The CDR3 sequence is 12 residues long. V was clipped by 8 bases and J by 3 bases, with 12 bases between them. CDR1 SGHNT and CDR2 YYREEE come from the germline V gene (reference sequence). The CDR3 protein is CARGGASYEQYF. The CDR3 DNA reads TGTGCCAGGGGGGGGGCGAGCTACGAGCAGTACTTC.

The rearrangement uses TRBV2 and TRBJ1-2; the D is unclear. CDR3 size: 12 residues. Germline loops: CDR1 SNHLY, CDR2 FYNNEI. V was clipped by 1 base and J by 9 bases, with 9 bases between them. In DNA form, the CDR3 reads TGTGCCAGCAGTGAAGGGGCCTCGAGCTACACCTTC. Residues: CASSEGASSYTF.

This clone was detected only once. One end of the junction varies from germline; a read error may be responsible. V is TRBV7-9 and J is TRBJ1-1; D gene unclear. The CDR3 contains 12 residues. Per the germline V gene, CDR1 is SEHNR and CDR2 is FQNEAQ (reference sequence). The CDR3 DNA sequence: TGTTCCAGCAGCTTAAACCAGGCCGCAGCTTTCTTT. Encoded protein: CSSSLNQAAAFF.

This clone was detected only a few times. J is TRBJ2-7 and V is TRBV23-1; perhaps TRBD2 as D (5 bases). TRBV23-1 is an ORF; its function is uncertain. V lost 3 bases, J lost 2 bases, and 14 bases lay in between. The CDR3 consists of 15 residues. For the CDR3, the DNA is TGCGCCAGCAGTCACCCCCGACTCGGGGCCTACGAGCAGTACTTC. It yields the protein CASSHPRLGAYEQYF.

This clone was detected only a few times. V gene TRBV28 combines with J gene TRBJ2-3; maybe TRBD2 (5 bases). Trimming removed 4 bases from V and 4 bases from J, with 18 bases in between. The CDR3 runs 16 residues. Germline V gene lookup returns CDR1 MDHEN and CDR2 SYDVKM. CDR3 sequence: CASSSGLEGFSDTQYF. CDR3 sequence (DNA): TGTGCCAGCAGTTCCGGGTTAGAGGGCTTTTCAGATACGCAGTATTTT. Combining the CDR3 with reference TRBV28 and TRBJ2-3 gives the whole variable domain DVKVTQSSRYLVKRTGEKVFLECVQDMDHENMFWYRQDPGLGLRLIYFSYDVKMKEKGDIPEGYSVSREKKERFSLILESASTNQTSMYLCASSSGLEGFSDTQYFGPGTRLTVL.

The chain couples TRBV2 to TRBJ1-4, with D unclear. CDR1 and CDR2 (germline): SNHLY, FYNNEI. V was clipped by 5 bases and J by 14 bases, with 9 bases between them. The CDR3 length is 10 residues. This CDR3 is CASSTDGLFF. The CDR3 DNA reads as TGTGCCAGCAGTACTGACGGGCTGTTTTTT.

This clone turned up a few times. V and J are TRBV7-2 and TRBJ2-7, with a possible D match to TRBD1 (5 bases). CDR1 and CDR2 (germline): SGHTA, FQGNSA. V was clipped by 2 bases and J by 3 bases, with 14 bases between them. This CDR3 has 15 residues. The CDR3 is CASSLQGEVIYEQYF. The DNA for the CDR3 is TGTGCCAGCAGCTTACAGGGTGAAGTGATCTACGAGCAGTACTTC.

The chain is built from TRBV6-1 and TRBJ2-5; 7 bases map to TRBD2. CDR3 size: 15 residues. The germline CDR1 and CDR2 sequences are MNHNS and SASEGT. The junction had 4 bases not matched to a gene; V was cut back by 2 bases and J by 1 base. CDR3 DNA sequence: TGTGCCAGCAGTGAAATCACGGGGGGCCAAGAGACCCAGTACTTC. It yields the protein CASSEITGGQETQYF.

This clone was observed a single time. CDR3 nucleotides: TGTGCCAGCTCACCATCTTTTGAGGAGACCCAGTACTTC. The encoded protein is CASSPSFEETQYF. The chain employs TRBV18 and TRBJ2-5; D is ambiguous. The CDR3 is 13 amino acids. Germline V lookup: CDR1 KGHSH, CDR2 LQKENI. V was trimmed by 2 bases and J by 5 bases, leaving 9 bases between them.

The V call is TRBV5-6, the J call TRBJ2-3; D call uncertain. Germline CDR1 and CDR2: SGHDT and YYEEEE. The CDR3 has 12 residues. The germline V and J ends were trimmed by 7 bases and 1 base, with 7 bases remaining between them. The CDR3 loop is CASSPGTDTQYF. In nucleotides, the CDR3 is TGTGCCAGCTCACCGGGCACAGATACGCAGTATTTT.

The genes are TRBV2 and TRBJ1-3; 8 nucleotides agree with TRBD1. CDR1 SNHLY and CDR2 FYNNEI come from the germline V gene. V trimming: 7 bases; J trimming: 3 bases; junction bases outside the gene matches: 5. CDR3 length: 14 amino acids. Written as DNA, the CDR3 is TGTGCCAGCATCCCCAGGGGGCATGGAAACACCATATATTTT. Translation: CASIPRGHGNTIYF.

This rearrangement joins TRBV5-1 to TRBJ1-5, with D tentatively TRBD1 (5 bases). The germline CDR1 and CDR2 sequences are SGHRS and YFSETQ. This CDR3 comprises 16 residues. The germline V and J ends were trimmed by 4 bases and 4 bases, with 18 bases remaining between them. The CDR3 spells CASSPTGLGGNQPQHF. For the CDR3, the DNA is TGCGCCAGCAGCCCGACGGGACTCGGAGGGAATCAGCCCCAGCATTTT.